This T cell receptor (beta chain) was sequenced in a study of prognosis after radiotherapy for stage I lung cancer. Overall study context: Roughly eleven patients had adenocarcinoma tumors, while squamous cell carcinoma tumors were found in several.

From genomic DNA, two-round multiplex PCR was used to amplify TCR beta CDR3. It was primers specific to each TRBV and TRBJ gene that first-round PCR used. TCRdb fed the multiplex PCR reads into MiXCR, producing one record per CDR3 protein. The table records some 14,000 distinct CDR3 sequences, about 37% of them present only once. Germline V gives CDR1 DFQATT, CDR2 SNEGSKA (reference sequence). After removal of 5 bases from V and 2 bases from J, the junction contained 11 bases not matched to a gene. The CDR3 is 15 residues long. The material was PBMCs, obtained before or after stereotactic body radiation therapy (not recorded which). The sequence derives from a donor over 45 with non-small cell lung cancer. The chain employs TRBV20-1 and TRBJ2-7; 8 nucleotides align to TRBD2. The CDR3 DNA sequence: TGCAGTGCTGGGGTGGGTAGCGGGGCGACCTACGAGCAGTACTTC. Amino acids: CSAGVGSGATYEQYF.